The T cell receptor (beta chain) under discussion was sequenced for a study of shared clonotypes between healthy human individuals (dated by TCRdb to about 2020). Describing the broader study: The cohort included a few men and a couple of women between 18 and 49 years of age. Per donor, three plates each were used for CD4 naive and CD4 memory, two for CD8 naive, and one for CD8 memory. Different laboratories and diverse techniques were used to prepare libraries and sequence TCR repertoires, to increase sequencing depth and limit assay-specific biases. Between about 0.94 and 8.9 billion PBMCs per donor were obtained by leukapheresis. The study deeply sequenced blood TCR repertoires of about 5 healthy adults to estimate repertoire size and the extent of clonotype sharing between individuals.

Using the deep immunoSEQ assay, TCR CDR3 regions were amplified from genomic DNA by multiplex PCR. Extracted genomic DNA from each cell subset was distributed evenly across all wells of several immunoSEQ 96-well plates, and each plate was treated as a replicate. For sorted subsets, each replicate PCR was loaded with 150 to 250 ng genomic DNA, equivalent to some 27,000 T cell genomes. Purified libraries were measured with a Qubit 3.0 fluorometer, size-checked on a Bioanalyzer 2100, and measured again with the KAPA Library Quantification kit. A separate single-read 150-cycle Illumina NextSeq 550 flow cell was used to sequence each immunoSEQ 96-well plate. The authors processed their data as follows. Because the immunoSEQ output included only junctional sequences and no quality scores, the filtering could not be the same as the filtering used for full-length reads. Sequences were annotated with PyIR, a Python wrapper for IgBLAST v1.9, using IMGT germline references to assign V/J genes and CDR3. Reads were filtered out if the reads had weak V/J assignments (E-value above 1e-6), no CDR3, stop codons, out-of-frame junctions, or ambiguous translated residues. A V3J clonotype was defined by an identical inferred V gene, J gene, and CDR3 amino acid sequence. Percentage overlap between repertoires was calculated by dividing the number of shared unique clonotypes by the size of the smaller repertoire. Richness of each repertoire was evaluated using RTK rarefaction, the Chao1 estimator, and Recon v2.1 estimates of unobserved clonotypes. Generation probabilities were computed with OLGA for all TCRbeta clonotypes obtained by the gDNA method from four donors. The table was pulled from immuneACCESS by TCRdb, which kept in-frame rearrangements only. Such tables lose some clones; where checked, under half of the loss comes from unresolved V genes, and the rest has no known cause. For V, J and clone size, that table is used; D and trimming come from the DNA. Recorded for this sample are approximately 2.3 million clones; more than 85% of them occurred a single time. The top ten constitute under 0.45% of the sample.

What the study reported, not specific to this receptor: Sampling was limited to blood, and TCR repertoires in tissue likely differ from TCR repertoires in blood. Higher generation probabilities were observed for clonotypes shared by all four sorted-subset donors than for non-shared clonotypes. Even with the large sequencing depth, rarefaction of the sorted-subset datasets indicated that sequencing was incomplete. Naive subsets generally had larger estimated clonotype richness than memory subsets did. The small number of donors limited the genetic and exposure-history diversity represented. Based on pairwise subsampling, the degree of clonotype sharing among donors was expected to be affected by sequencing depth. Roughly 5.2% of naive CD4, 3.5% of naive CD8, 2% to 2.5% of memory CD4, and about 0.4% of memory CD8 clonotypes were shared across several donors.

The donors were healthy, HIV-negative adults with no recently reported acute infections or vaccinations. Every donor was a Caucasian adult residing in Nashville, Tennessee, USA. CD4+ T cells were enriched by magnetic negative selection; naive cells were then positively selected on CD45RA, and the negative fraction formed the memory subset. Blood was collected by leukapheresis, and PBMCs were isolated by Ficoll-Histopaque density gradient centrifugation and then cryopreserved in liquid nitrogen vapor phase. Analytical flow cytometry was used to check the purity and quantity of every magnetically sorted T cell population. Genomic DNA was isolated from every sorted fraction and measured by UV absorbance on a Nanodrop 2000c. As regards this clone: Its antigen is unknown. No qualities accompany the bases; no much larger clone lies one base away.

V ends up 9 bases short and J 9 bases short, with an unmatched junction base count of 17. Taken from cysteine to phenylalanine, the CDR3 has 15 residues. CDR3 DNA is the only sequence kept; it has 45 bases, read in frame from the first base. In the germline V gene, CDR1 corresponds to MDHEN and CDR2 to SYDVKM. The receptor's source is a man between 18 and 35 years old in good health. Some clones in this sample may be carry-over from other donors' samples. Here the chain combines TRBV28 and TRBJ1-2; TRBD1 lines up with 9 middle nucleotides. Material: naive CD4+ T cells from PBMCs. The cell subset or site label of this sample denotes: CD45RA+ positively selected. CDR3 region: CASNTGTGLIARYTF. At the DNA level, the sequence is TGTGCCAGTAACACCGGGACAGGGCTAATTGCACGCTACACCTTC.